The rows below give T cell receptor beta chains drawn from one sample of a study of CD4+ T cells in melanoma. Method: immunoSEQ multiplex PCR; TCRdb's copy keeps in-frame clones and lacks some. The sample has about 9,900 clones; about 70% are singletons. The specimen sequenced was peripheral blood. These receptors were collected from a human donor with melanoma. Both conserved end residues are part of each CDR3. A D gene is named only where the DNA matches it firmly. A clone size is listed for some rows: how often the clone was seen (once, few, many), or a class if it is expanded.

v_call,j_call,clone_size,d_call,cdr3_nt,cdr3_aa
TRBV27,TRBJ1-1,large,NA,TGTGCCAGCAGTTTATACGCAGGTGGTAGAGCTTTCTTT,CASSLYAGGRAFF
TRBV30,TRBJ2-5,NA,TRBD2,TGTGCCTGGAGTCTACCCAAACTAGCGAGCCAAGAGACCCAGTACTTC,CAWSLPKLASQETQYF
TRBV30,TRBJ2-7,few,NA,TGTGCCTGGAGTGACGGACAACTATACGAGCAGTACTTC,CAWSDGQLYEQYF
TRBV5-4,TRBJ2-7,NA,NA,TGTGCCAGCAGCAACTCCTACGAGCAGTACTTC,CASSNSYEQYF
TRBV15,TRBJ1-5,NA,NA,TGTGCCACCAGCAGAGGAGGACAGCCCCAGCATTTT,CATSRGGQPQHF
TRBV6-5,TRBJ2-1,medium-sized,NA,TGTGCCAGCAGTTACACGTTGGGGAGCTCCTACAATGAGCAGTTCTTC,CASSYTLGSSYNEQFF